The 11 T cell receptor beta chains given below trace back to one sample, sequenced in a study of immune evolution from preneoplasia to lung adenocarcinoma. Clones were sequenced by immunoSEQ multiplex PCR, and TCRdb holds only the in-frame ones, with some missing. Of 7,500 to 8,500 clones in the sample, about 80% were seen once. The sequencing input was FFPE invasive lung adenocarcinoma tissue. These receptors came from a person aged 45-69 years with lung adenocarcinoma.

The chain recombines TRBV6-1 with TRBJ1-5; TRBD1 is a possible D gene (6 bases). The CDR3 length is 15 residues. CDR1 is MNHNS, CDR2 SASEGT, per germline. V dropped 1 base and J dropped 5 bases, with 12 bases sitting between them. CDR3 bases: TGTGCCAGCAGTGAAGTAGAGGGGGGAGATCAGCCCCAGCATTTT. The encoded protein is CASSEVEGGDQPQHF.

V usage is TRBV10-3 and J usage is TRBJ2-1, with TRBD1 identical over 7 bases. Germline loops: CDR1 ENHRY, CDR2 SYGVKD. This CDR3 contains 14 residues. Trimming took 8 bases from V and 4 from J; bases not matched to a gene: 8. CDR3 sequence: CAIGTETDYNEQFF. The CDR3 DNA follows: TGTGCCATCGGGACAGAAACGGATTACAATGAGCAGTTCTTC.

The chain couples TRBV15 to TRBJ2-7; D may be TRBD2 (6 bases). V lost 1 base and J lost 4, with 20 bases in between. Per germline, CDR1 LNHNV and CDR2 YYDKDF (reference sequence). There are 17 residues in the CDR3. The CDR3 DNA reads TGTGCCACCAGCAGAGGGGCGGGAAAAAGTAGAGGGTACGAGCAGTACTTC. Protein product: CATSRGAGKSRGYEQYF.

This clone was found a few times. Other DNA sequences in this sample translate to the same CDR3. The chain joins TRBV29-1 to TRBJ2-3; 7 positions match TRBD1. The CDR3 contains 14 residues. Unmatched junction bases numbered 7, after V lost 7 bases and J lost 0 bases. Per the germline V gene, CDR1 is SQVTM and CDR2 is ANQGSEA. CDR3 residues: CSAQDRTSTDTQYF. The CDR3 nucleotides read TGCAGCGCGCAGGACAGGACTAGCACAGATACGCAGTATTTT.

The chain is built from TRBV7-2 and TRBJ1-5; TRBD1 matches at 12 bases. The V gene end was trimmed by 2 bases and the J gene end by 7 bases; junction bases not matched to a gene: 3. Germline values: CDR1 SGHTA, CDR2 FQGNSA. This CDR3 comprises 15 residues. CDR3 DNA sequence: TGTGCCAGCAGCTTATCTGGGACAGGGGGCCAGCCCCAGCATTTT. This sequence encodes CASSLSGTGGQPQHF.

The chain recombines TRBV10-3 with TRBJ2-5, with D unresolved. V gave up 7 bases and J gave up 6 bases, with 15 bases separating them. Germline V CDR1 and CDR2: ENHRY, SYGVKD. This CDR3 contains 13 residues. CDR3: CAIMGQGEKTQYF. The CDR3 region has the DNA TGTGCCATCATGGGCCAAGGCGAGAAGACCCAGTACTTC.

The V call is TRBV19, the J call TRBJ2-3, with D possibly being TRBD2 (6 bases). The V gene lost 6 bases and the J gene lost 2 bases, with 21 bases spanning the gap. Germline V CDR1 and CDR2: LNHDA, SQIVND (reference sequence). The CDR3 covers 17 residues. In DNA form, the CDR3 reads TGTGCCAGTAGCCAAACGGGTCGGGAGTCAAACACAGATACGCAGTATTTT. This sequence encodes CASSQTGRESNTDTQYF.

Relative to its sample, this clone is large. CDR3 protein: CASSDSTGTGNQPQHF. CDR3 nucleotide sequence: TGTGCCAGCAGTGATTCCACAGGGACAGGGAATCAGCCCCAGCATTTT. The V gene is TRBV6-1, the J gene TRBJ1-5; 9 positions agree with TRBD1. The trim removed 3 bases at V and 4 bases at J, leaving 7 bases unmatched. Germline CDR1 is MNHNS and CDR2 is SASEGT. This CDR3 is built from 16 residues.

The chain couples TRBV7-9 to TRBJ2-7, with D possibly matching TRBD2 (7 bases). Germline CDR1 is SEHNR and CDR2 is FQNEAQ (reference sequence). V was pared by 5 bases and J by 7 bases, with 21 bases between. This CDR3 is built from 15 residues. The CDR3 is CASSPEVWGGLEQYF. The CDR3, as DNA: TGTGCCAGCAGCCCCGAGGTATGGGGGGGCTTGGAGCAGTACTTC.

V is TRBV6-1 and J is TRBJ2-1; D is possibly TRBD2 (6 bases). Germline V gene data show CDR1 as MNHNS and CDR2 as SASEGT. The CDR3 runs 15 residues. V shed 0 bases and J shed 7 bases, with 13 bases lying between them. The DNA for the CDR3 is TGTGCCAGCAGTGAAGCGCTTCCGGAGGGGAATGAGCAGTTCTTC. Encoded protein: CASSEALPEGNEQFF.

The chain employs TRBV9 and TRBJ2-2, with TRBD1 as a possible D gene (5 bases). The ends were cut back, 0 bases at V and 7 bases at J, with 16 bases in the middle. The CDR3 runs to 16 residues. Germline V CDR1 and CDR2: SGDLS, YYNGEE. The CDR3 DNA reads as TGTGCCAGCAGCGTAGGTCTAGGGGCTTCGGGCGGGGAGCTGTTTTTT. This encodes CASSVGLGASGGELFF.